This T cell receptor (beta chain) was recorded in a study of T cell therapy after organ transplantation. Whole-study context: T cells were expanded about two weeks with 30 CMV class I/II epitopes. Of 10 or so patients, eight responded clinically and two did not. The study, taken as a whole, reports: Effects of concurrent antirejection and antiviral medications were not evaluable. CD8 clonality fold change after therapy inversely tracked pretherapy clonality.

About this clone itself: Its antigen is unidentified.

Time point: 4-8 weeks after completion of therapy. Trimming shortened V by 4 bases and J by 2 bases, and 15 bases separated the two germline ends. The CDR3 length is 15 residues. From germline, CDR1 is SEHNR and CDR2 FQNEAQ (reference sequence). Clones were read by immunoSEQ multiplex PCR, and TCRdb kept only the in-frame ones, dropping some. The sample includes 15,000 to 20,000 clones, around 81% seen only once; the top ten take about 10%. The TCR originated in a human patient who had received a solid organ transplant and had CMV disease. Some T cells here may be from the graft donor. The specimen comprised CD8+ T cells from blood, sampled after autologous CMV-specific T cell therapy. The chain joins TRBV7-9 to TRBJ2-7; D remains unclear. Written as DNA, the CDR3 is TGTGCCAGCAGCTCAGGACGGCTAGAGGCCTACGAGCAGTACTTC. Translated: CASSSGRLEAYEQYF.